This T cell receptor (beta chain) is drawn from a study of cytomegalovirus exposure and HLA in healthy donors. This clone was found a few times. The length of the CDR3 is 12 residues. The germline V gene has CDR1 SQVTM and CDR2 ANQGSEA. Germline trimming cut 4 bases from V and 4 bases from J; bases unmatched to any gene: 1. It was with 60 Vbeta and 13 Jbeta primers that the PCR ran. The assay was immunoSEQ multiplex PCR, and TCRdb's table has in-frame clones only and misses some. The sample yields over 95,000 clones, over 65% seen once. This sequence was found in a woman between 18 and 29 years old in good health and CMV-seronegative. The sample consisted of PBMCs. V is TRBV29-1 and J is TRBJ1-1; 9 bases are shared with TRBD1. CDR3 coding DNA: TGCAGCGTTGGGACAGGGGCCACTGAAGCTTTCTTT. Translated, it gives CSVGTGATEAFF.